The present entry profiles one T cell receptor beta chain with its context. Its cognate antigen has yet to be identified. Nothing much larger sits one base from this clone, and base qualities are not available. The germline V gene provides CDR1 SGHRS and CDR2 YFSETQ. V is clipped by 2 bases and J by 1 base, and the sequence between their germline boundaries is 15 bases long. Measured from the cysteine to the phenylalanine, the CDR3 is 16 residues long. Only CDR3 DNA remains: 48 bases, in frame from the first base. The entry originates in a study of CD8 T cells in ankylosing spondylitis (dated 2017 in TCRdb). In the study overall: The study profiled T cell receptor beta repertoires in healthy donors and ankylosing spondylitis patients to find disease-linked TCR variants. In total, the full study cohort was made up of roughly 110 healthy donors and 25 or so ankylosing spondylitis patients. Peripheral blood was sampled, and synovial fluid was also collected from ankylosing spondylitis patients. Points the paper makes about the study in general: The disease-linked clones were reported to be significantly enriched in matched synovial fluid samples from ankylosing spondylitis patients. Blood from ankylosing spondylitis patients appeared to be characterized by a TCR beta motif made up of under ten highly homologous amino acid variants. Some TCR beta motif variants had previously been reported in synovial fluid and blood of reactive arthritis patients, which suggested common disease-initiation mechanisms. The disease-linked clones had a CD8+ phenotype and were found at relatively low frequencies in peripheral blood.

These reads were obtained on an Illumina HiSeq 2500. TCR beta libraries were prepared by quantitative 5'-RACE with molecular barcodes. Processing in the source paper ran as follows. To identify disease-linked TCR variants, a new computational method was used, one built on a probabilistic model of VDJ rearrangement. TCRdb redid the processing of the public reads, applying fastp at Q25 and MiXCR, and retained in-frame beta chains. CDR3 protein sequences are deduplicated, and each keeps its most common genes and DNA. TCRdb's processing, not the authors' own work, is the source of the V and J calls. The sample profile shows around 450,000 distinct CDR3 sequences; approximately 26% of them were found once. Of the sample, about 0.9% is held by the ten largest clones.

The chain joins TRBV5-1 to TRBJ1-1, with TRBD1 perhaps the D gene, on 6 matching bases. This clonotype was sampled from a male donor with ankylosing spondylitis. The sequencing sample was made of blood, either unsorted or a sorted T cell fraction (not recorded which). The CDR3 reads CASSLQKQGENTEAFF. In nucleotide form, the sequence is TGCGCCAGCAGCTTACAAAAACAGGGAGAGAACACTGAAGCTTTCTTT.